One sample yielded the 20 T cell receptor beta chains listed below, sequenced in a study of vaccination and CD4 T cells after COVID-19. Documented treatment: roughly 10-day PBMC culture with coronavirus spike peptide pools or control peptides (ViraFEST assay). No antigens are known for them. Once obtained from cultured CD4+ T cells, the DNA was sequenced using the Oncomine TCR Beta short-read assay. TCRdb analysed the PCR reads with MiXCR anew, one entry per CDR3 protein. The data show about 3,400 distinct CDR3 sequences, 44% seen once. Sequenced input: CD4+ T cells from blood, cultured in vitro. These receptors were obtained from a human donor who had recovered from COVID-19.

The chain recombines TRBV30 with TRBJ2-5; no reliable D call. The V end was cut by 0 bases, the J end by 1 base, with 15 bases between. Germline V gene sequence: CDR1 GTSNPN, CDR2 SVGIG (reference sequence). The CDR3 has 16 residues. The CDR3 sequence: CAWSVQSNGPQETQYF. CDR3 bases: TGTGCCTGGAGTGTACAGTCAAACGGCCCCCAAGAGACCCAGTACTTC.

This clonotype occurred a few times. The chain carries TRBV20-1 and TRBJ2-1, with TRBD1 identical over 8 bases. Germline trimming cut 2 bases from V and 1 base from J; bases unmatched to any gene: 10. Germline loops: CDR1 DFQATT, CDR2 SNEGSKA (reference sequence). The CDR3 is made up of 17 amino acids. Written as DNA, the CDR3 is TGCAGTGCTAGATCCAAAGATGGGGACAGGTCCTACAATGAGCAGTTCTTC. The encoded protein is CSARSKDGDRSYNEQFF.

This clonotype was detected a few times. J is TRBJ1-5 and V is TRBV20-1; possible D gene TRBD1, 5 bases. V was cut by 6 bases and J by 2 bases, with 11 bases left in between. Germline loops: CDR1 DFQATT, CDR2 SNEGSKA (reference sequence). This CDR3 is built from 13 residues. CDR3 region: CSASDSGNQPQHF. CDR3 sequence (DNA): TGCAGTGCCTCTGACAGCGGCAATCAGCCCCAGCATTTT.

The rearrangement uses TRBV7-3 and TRBJ2-7; tentatively, D is TRBD2 (6 bases). The CDR3 is 15 amino acids. Germline assignment: CDR1 SGHTA and CDR2 FQGTGA. Trimming removed 5 bases at V and 2 bases at J, with 16 bases between. The CDR3 protein is CASSAWAGLTYEQYF. CDR3 bases: TGTGCCAGCAGCGCTTGGGCGGGACTTACCTACGAGCAGTACTTC.

This chain connects TRBV6-1 to TRBJ1-4; 7 bases match TRBD1. From germline, CDR1 is MNHNS and CDR2 SASEGT. CDR3 size: 14 residues. The trim removed 7 bases at V and 2 bases at J, leaving 4 bases unmatched. CDR3 in DNA: TGTGCCAGCACCTTGGACAGGACTAATGAAAAACTGTTTTTT. This translates into CASTLDRTNEKLFF.

The chain carries TRBV10-1 and TRBJ2-5, with D hard to call. The CDR3 sequence is 13 residues long. The V end was cut by 6 bases, the J end by 5 bases, with 13 bases between. Germline assignment: CDR1 WNHNN and CDR2 SYGVQD (reference sequence). The CDR3 here is CASRHDQRETQYF. CDR3 DNA sequence: TGCGCCAGCAGACACGACCAGAGGGAGACCCAGTACTTC.

The chain has TRBV30 and TRBJ2-5; TRBD2 aligns across 8 bases. J gave up 5 bases and V 0 bases, and 5 bases lay outside the gene matches. The CDR3 has 14 residues. Per the germline V gene, CDR1 is GTSNPN and CDR2 is SVGIG (reference sequence). This chain's CDR3 is CAWSVWGGRETQYF. The CDR3 nucleotides read TGTGCCTGGAGTGTTTGGGGCGGGAGGGAGACCCAGTACTTC.

The chain links TRBV6-5 to TRBJ2-7, with D possibly matching TRBD2 (5 bases). CDR3 size: 17 residues. Germline values: CDR1 MNHEY, CDR2 SVGAGI. Trimming shortened V by 4 bases and J by 3 bases, and 22 bases separated the two germline ends. CDR3 in DNA: TGTGCCAGCAGTTTCCGTCTGCGGGCCTCCTCAAACTACGAGCAGTACTTC. Encoded protein: CASSFRLRASSNYEQYF.

This clonotype was counted between two and nine times. The rearrangement uses TRBV27 and TRBJ2-1; D gene uncertain. Trimming stripped 2 bases from V and 6 bases from J, with 5 bases between. Looked up from germline, CDR1 is MNHEY and CDR2 is SMNVEV (reference sequence). The CDR3 is 12 amino acids. CDR3 nucleotides: TGTGCCAGCAGTTTACTGGGCAATGAGCAGTTCTTC. It codes for CASSLLGNEQFF.

This clonotype has more than one count but fewer than ten. This chain connects TRBV6-1 to TRBJ1-5; 10 nucleotides align to TRBD1. J was trimmed by 7 bases and V by 6 bases; bases with no gene match: 6. Germline V gene data show CDR1 as MNHNS and CDR2 as SASEGT. The CDR3 length is 14 residues. The DNA for the CDR3 is TGTGCCAGCAGCGAGACAGGGGGCGGACAGCCCCAGCATTTT. It is translated as CASSETGGGQPQHF.

V is TRBV7-6 and J is TRBJ1-1, with 8 bases matching TRBD1. V lost 1 base, J lost 4 bases, and 2 bases stayed unmatched. The CDR3 runs to 14 residues. Per germline, CDR1 SGHVS and CDR2 FNYEAQ. CDR3 DNA: TGTGCCAGCAGCTTAGTGACAGGGGCCACTGAAGCTTTCTTT. It translates to CASSLVTGATEAFF.

This sequence joins TRBV4-1 and TRBJ1-2, with 11 bases aligning to TRBD1. With 2 bases clipped from V and 7 bases from J, the junction kept 6 bases outside the gene matches. In germline, CDR1 is MGHRA, CDR2 YSYEKL. CDR3 size: 15 residues. This CDR3 reads CASSQPGQGVLGYTF. The CDR3 DNA follows: TGCGCCAGCAGCCAACCGGGACAGGGGGTGCTTGGCTACACCTTC.

This rearrangement joins TRBV7-9 to TRBJ1-1; D not resolved. CDR3 size: 14 residues. Per germline, CDR1 SEHNR and CDR2 FQNEAQ (reference sequence). V was cut by 5 bases and J by 2 bases, with 12 bases left in between. CDR3 nucleotide sequence: TGTGCCAGCAGCCCCGGAGCCTTTAACACTGAAGCTTTCTTT. Protein product: CASSPGAFNTEAFF.

This clonotype was seen a few times. An end of the junction differs from the germline gene, which may be a read error. This rearrangement joins TRBV7-7 to TRBJ2-3, with 7 nucleotides matching TRBD2. Germline CDR1 is SSHAT and CDR2 is FNYEAQ (reference sequence). The CDR3 runs 15 residues. Written as DNA, the CDR3 is TGTGCTAGCAGCCCACTCGGGGGGAGGACAGATACGCAGTATTTT. This gives the protein CASSPLGGRTDTQYF.

The chain combines TRBV19 with TRBJ1-6; D is undetermined. Germline V gene data show CDR1 as LNHDA and CDR2 as SQIVND (reference sequence). The CDR3 spans 15 residues. Trimming shortened V by 5 bases and J by 8 bases, and 16 bases separated the two germline ends. In nucleotides, the CDR3 is TGTGCCAGTAGTCCCACCGTATTTGGTGATTCACCCCTCCACTTT. This encodes CASSPTVFGDSPLHF.

The CDR3 DNA follows: TGTGCCAGTAGTATCAGGGAACAGCCCCAGCATTTT. Translated: CASSIREQPQHF. V and J are TRBV19 and TRBJ1-5, with D tentatively TRBD1 (5 bases). CDR1 and CDR2 (germline): LNHDA, SQIVND (reference sequence). This CDR3 has 12 amino acids. The V end was cut by 3 bases, the J end by 7 bases, with 7 bases between.

This clonotype is labeled large. The chain uses TRBV2 and TRBJ2-5; D is ambiguous. Looked up from germline, CDR1 is SNHLY and CDR2 is FYNNEI. The CDR3 sequence is 13 residues long. The germline V and J ends were trimmed by 4 bases and 2 bases, with 8 bases remaining between them. The CDR3 region has the DNA TGTGCCAGCAGTGTGAACCAACAAGAGACCCAGTACTTC. This translates into CASSVNQQETQYF.

V gene TRBV10-3 combines with J gene TRBJ1-1; TRBD1 might be the D (6 bases). Deletions cut 3 bases from V and 6 bases from J, with 14 bases between. Germline V gene data show CDR1 as ENHRY and CDR2 as SYGVKD. The CDR3 is 14 amino acids. The CDR3 bases are TGTGCCATCAGTGACTCCGGAGGGGGGGCTGAAGCTTTCTTT. Translation: CAISDSGGGAEAFF.

In its sample, this clonotype was seen a few times. This rearrangement joins TRBV20-1 to TRBJ2-7; D is ambiguous. The V end was cut by 0 bases, the J end by 3 bases, with 6 bases between. The CDR3 is 12 residues long. Germline values: CDR1 DFQATT, CDR2 SNEGSKA (reference sequence). The DNA for the CDR3 is TGCAGTGCTAGAGAGTCTATCTACGAGCAGTACTTC. Amino acids: CSARESIYEQYF.

This rearrangement joins TRBV6-1 to TRBJ2-1; D gene uncertain. The germline CDR1 and CDR2 sequences are MNHNS and SASEGT. V lost 3 bases and J 10 bases, leaving 7 bases between the germline ends. This CDR3 has 11 residues. CDR3 in amino acids: CASSEGREQFF. The DNA of the CDR3 is TGTGCCAGCAGTGAGGGAAGGGAGCAGTTCTTC.